This T cell receptor beta chain was recorded in a study of siplizumab effects on memory and regulatory T cells (dated by TCRdb to the late 2010s). Background on the whole study: The effect of the anti-CD2 antibody siplizumab on alloreactive T-cell subsets was examined in allogeneic mixed lymphocyte reactions constructed from human PBMCs.

Sorted unstimulated T cells and proliferating T cells recovered from mixed lymphocyte reactions were subjected to TCRbeta CDR3 sequencing. Fresh whole blood from about 11 HLA-typed healthy donors was used as the source from which PBMCs were isolated. Overall study outcomes, separate from this receptor: Whether proliferating Tregs from siplizumab cultures were suppressive was not functionally confirmed. Of the alloreactive CD4+ clones that could be mapped, the Treg-derived share averaged approximately 69% with siplizumab compared with about 25% in control reactions. Siplizumab significantly reduced the cumulative frequency of alloreactive sequences traceable to unstimulated CD4+ memory T cells. Unstimulated naive T cells appeared more diverse than memory T cells, and naive cells seemed to contribute substantially to the alloresponse. About 75-97% of proliferating CD4+ or CD8+ clones could not be given a naive or memory phenotype. Because sequences at frequencies below about 10^-5 were poorly captured, only a minor fraction of alloreactive clones could be mapped back to unstimulated subsets.

From its cysteine to its phenylalanine, the CDR3 spans 15 amino acids. Only the CDR3 part of the read is kept: 45 bases, read in frame from the first base. V sheds 4 bases and J sheds 4 bases, leaving 15 bases between their ends. CDR1 SGHNT and CDR2 YYREEE are derived from the germline V gene (reference sequence). Comments on this clone: Its antigen is currently not known. No much larger clone exists at a distance of one base, and base qualities are not known.

To prepare the library, the immunoSEQ multiplex PCR assay was applied. About 9.1 x 10^4 TCR templates per sample were assayed on the deep sequencing platform. Genomic DNA extracted from sorted T cells was the material used for TCRbeta CDR3 sequencing. Concerning the study's data processing: The R programming language was used for the clonal analysis of the TCRbeta CDR3 data. Comparing unstimulated samples against CFSE-low samples taken after the reaction was how alloreactive CD4+ and CD8+ clones were defined. Alloreactive CD4+ clones were assigned to regulatory or non-regulatory origin by matching sequences to sorted unstimulated Treg and non-Treg repertoires. Entries here come from immuneACCESS through TCRdb and include only in-frame sequences with V and J called. Some clones fail to appear in such tables; in the studies checked, an unresolved V gene covers under half of the shortfall, and the cause of the remainder is unknown. V and J calls and clone size are as listed in that table; D and trimming were resolved from the DNA. Counted in this sample were about 100,000 clones; approximately 91% of them appeared once. 0.15% of the sample goes to the ten largest clones.

The sequence was collected from a human donor in good health. The specimen sequenced was CD4+ T cells sorted from blood. The receptor chain draws on TRBV5-4 and TRBJ1-3; matching of 5 bases hints at TRBD1 as the D gene. The CDR3 sequence is CASSAGPNPGNTIYF. The DNA sequence is given as TGTGCCAGCAGCGCGGGACCTAACCCCGGAAACACCATATATTTT.